This T cell receptor (beta chain) was documented in a study of Ad26.COV2.S vaccination and SARS-CoV-2 variants (dated by TCRdb to the early 2020s). Some background on the complete study: Vaccine-arm donors came from COV1001, a multicentre, randomized, double-blind, placebo-controlled phase I-IIa trial of Ad26.COV2.S in healthy adults. Ad26.COV2.S was given intramuscularly at 5x10^10 or 1x10^11 viral particles, as a single shot or as two shots 56 days apart. Sequencing of the TCRbeta repertoire served to evaluate the specificity and breadth of SARS-CoV-2-reactive T cell receptors following Ad26.COV2.S vaccination. A total of some 30 samples were included in the TCR-sequenced set, comprising some 20 Ad26.COV2.S vaccine recipients, 5 placebo recipients and 8 SARS-CoV-2 convalescent individuals. Participants in the trial were split at random into five groups of five each, receiving low-dose or high-dose Ad26.COV2.S once or twice, or else placebo on both occasions. Investigators remained blinded to trial group allocation during experiments and outcome assessment. Broad study findings and their caveats: According to the authors, total T cell responses may have been underestimated by the TCR breadth and depth analyses. Substantial breadth of spike-specific CD8+ and CD4+ T cell responses was reported after vaccination. The study lacked the statistical power to compare responses across vaccine doses or regimens. Comparable non-spike TCR breadth was observed between vaccine and placebo recipients, consistent with only spike being contained in the vaccine. Compared with placebo recipients, Ad26.COV2.S recipients showed higher spike-specific TCR breadth (P = 0.0014).

The immunoSEQ Assay was the method used to sequence TCRbeta CDR3 regions. After extraction, genomic DNA underwent amplification by bias-controlled multiplex PCR, followed by high-throughput sequencing. The authors' pipeline ran thus. To quantify the absolute abundance of every unique TCRbeta CDR3 region, sequences were collapsed and filtered. T cell fraction was estimated by normalizing TCRbeta template counts to usable DNA, with usable DNA measured through amplification of reference genes found in all nucleated cells. Repertoire TCRs were annotated as SARS-CoV-2-specific by exact matching of V gene, CDR3 amino acid sequence and J gene to a known reactive TCR set. The reference SARS-CoV-2 TCR set came from MIRA and was filtered for enrichment in COVID-19-positive ImmuneCODE repertoires, removing public or cross-reactive TCRs. Drawing on the MIRA antigens, annotated TCRs were analysed further at the level of specific ORF or position within ORF. Breadth was defined as annotated unique rearrangements over total unique productive rearrangements; depth was the summed frequency of those rearrangements. Two-sided Wilcoxon rank-sum tests were applied when comparing TCR breadth between groups. TCRdb re-hosts the immuneACCESS table, in-frame sequences only. Its copies lack some clones; in the studies checked, an unresolved V gene accounts for under half of them, and the cause for the rest is not known. The DNA was the basis for D and trimming; V, J and clone size are from that table. A total of about 350,000 clones appear in this sample, about nine tenths of them only once. The ten largest clones take up 5.5% to 7% of the sample.

Counted from cysteine to phenylalanine, this CDR3 has 14 amino acids. Just CDR3 DNA is preserved here, 42 bases in frame from base 1. Reading the germline V gene (reference sequence) gives CDR1 MNHEY and CDR2 SMNVEV. V is pared back by 6 bases and J by 4 bases, with 15 bases lying between the germline termini. In light of the paper, this sample's treatment or condition label describes: roughly 19 received Ad26.COV2.S at low or high dose, single or two shots; roughly five received placebo; per-sample allocation not given. For vaccine and placebo recipients, the sequenced repertoires came from samples collected on day 63 after the first injection. In Cohort 1b, roughly 25 adults aged 18-55 years were enrolled at a single site in Boston, USA, between 29 July and 7 August 2020. Ad26.COV2.S was a replication-incompetent adenovirus type 26 vector that expressed a prefusion-stabilized SARS-CoV-2 spike protein derived from the original Wuhan strain.

This clone appeared once. The clone's antigen remains unknown. It has no much larger one-base neighbor in the sample; base qualities were not kept. This specimen was peripheral blood, taken in a trial of Ad26.COV2.S vaccine versus placebo. The sequence is built from TRBV27 and TRBJ1-1; matching of 5 bases hints at TRBD1 as the D gene. The sequence came from a person between 18 and 60 years old who received the Ad26.COV2.S COVID-19 vaccine or a placebo. The sequence in DNA is TGTGCCAGCAGCCCCCGGGGGGAGGGCACTGAAGCTTTCTTT. Its protein product is CASSPRGEGTEAFF.